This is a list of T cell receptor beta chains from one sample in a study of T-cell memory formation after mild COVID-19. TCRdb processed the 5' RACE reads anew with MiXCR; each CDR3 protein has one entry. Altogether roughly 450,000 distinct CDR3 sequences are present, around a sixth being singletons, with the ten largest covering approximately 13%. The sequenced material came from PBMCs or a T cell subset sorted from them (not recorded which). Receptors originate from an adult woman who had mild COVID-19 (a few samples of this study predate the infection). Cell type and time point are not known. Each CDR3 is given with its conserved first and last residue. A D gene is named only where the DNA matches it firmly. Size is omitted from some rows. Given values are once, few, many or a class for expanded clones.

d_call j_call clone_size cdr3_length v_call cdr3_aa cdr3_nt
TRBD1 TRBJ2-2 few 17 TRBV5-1 CASSVMARGFSTGELFF TGCGCCAGCAGCGTCATGGCCAGGGGGTTTAGCACCGGGGAGCTGTTTTTT
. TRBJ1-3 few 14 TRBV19 CASSMTHSGNTIYF TGTGCCAGTAGTATGACCCACTCTGGAAACACCATATATTTT
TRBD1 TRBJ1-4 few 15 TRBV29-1 CSVRRGLGSNEKLFF TGCAGCGTTAGGAGGGGGCTTGGGTCTAATGAAAAACTGTTTTTT
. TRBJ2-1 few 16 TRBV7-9 CASSFARGISYNEQFF TGTGCCAGCAGCTTCGCTCGGGGCATCTCCTACAATGAGCAGTTCTTC
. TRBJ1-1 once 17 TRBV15 CATSRDLGPYSWTEAFF TGTGCCACCAGCAGAGACCTTGGTCCTTACTCCTGGACTGAAGCTTTCTTT
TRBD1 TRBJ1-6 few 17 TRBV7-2 CASSLDRAVSYNSPLHF TGTGCCAGCAGTCTAGACAGGGCCGTTTCCTATAATTCACCCCTCCACTTT
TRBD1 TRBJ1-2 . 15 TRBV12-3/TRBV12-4 CASSPTTGGGYGYTF TGTGCCAGCAGTCCCACGACAGGGGGAGGGTATGGCTACACCTTC
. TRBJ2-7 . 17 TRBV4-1 CASSHWFRGKGSYEQYF TGCGCCAGCAGCCATTGGTTTCGAGGGAAGGGCTCCTACGAGCAGTACTTC
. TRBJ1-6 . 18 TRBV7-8 CASSRGWIKGEKNSPLHF TGTGCCAGCAGTAGGGGGTGGATTAAGGGAGAGAAAAATTCACCCCTCCACTTT
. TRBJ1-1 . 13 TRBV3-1 CASSQYTNTEAFF TGTGCCAGCAGCCAGTACACGAACACTGAAGCTTTCTTT
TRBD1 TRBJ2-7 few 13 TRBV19 CASSTQTGYEQYF TGTGCCAGTAGTACCCAGACAGGGTACGAGCAGTACTTC
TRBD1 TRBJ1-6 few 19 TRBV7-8 CASSFPTGGDRVSNSPLHF TGTGCCAGCAGCTTTCCGACCGGCGGGGACAGGGTCTCCAATTCACCCCTCCACTTT
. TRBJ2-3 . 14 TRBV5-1 CASSPLGRGDTQYF TGCGCCAGCAGCCCGCTCGGACGGGGCGATACGCAGTATTTT
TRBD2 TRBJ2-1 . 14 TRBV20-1 CSATRASGYNEQFF TGCAGTGCAACCCGGGCTAGCGGGTACAATGAGCAGTTCTTC
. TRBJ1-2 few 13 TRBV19 CASSMDGFYGYTF TGTGCCAGTAGTATGGACGGCTTCTATGGCTACACCTTC
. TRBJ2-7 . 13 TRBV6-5 CASSYGGRDEQYF TGTGCCAGCAGTTACGGTGGCCGGGACGAGCAGTACTTC
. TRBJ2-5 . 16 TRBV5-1 CASSLVGSDTPGTQYF TGCGCCAGCAGCTTGGTAGGCAGTGACACCCCCGGGACCCAGTACTTC
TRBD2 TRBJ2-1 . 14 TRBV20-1 CSAGGTIGIYEQFF TGCAGTGCGGGGGGGACTATCGGGATCTATGAGCAGTTCTTC
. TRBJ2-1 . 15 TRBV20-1 CSAVYSGGGVNEQFF TGCAGTGCTGTCTATAGCGGAGGAGGCGTCAATGAGCAGTTCTTC
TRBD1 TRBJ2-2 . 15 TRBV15 CATSTGQGSTGELFF TGTGCCACCAGCACGGGACAGGGTTCCACCGGGGAGCTGTTTTTT
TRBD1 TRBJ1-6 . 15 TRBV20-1 CSAREPTGSNSPLHF TGCAGTGCTAGAGAGCCGACAGGGAGCAATTCACCCCTCCACTTT
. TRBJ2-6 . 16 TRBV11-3 CASSRGHRSGANVLTF TGTGCCAGCAGCCGCGGACACCGGTCTGGGGCCAACGTCCTGACTTTC
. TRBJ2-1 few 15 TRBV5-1 CASSFTSPSHNEQFF TGCGCCAGCAGCTTTACCAGCCCCTCCCACAATGAGCAGTTCTTC
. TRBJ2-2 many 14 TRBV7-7 CASSLERNTGELFF TGTGCCAGCAGCTTAGAACGGAACACCGGGGAGCTGTTTTTT
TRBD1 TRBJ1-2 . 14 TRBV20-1 CSAPGDRDGGGYTF TGCAGTGCCCCCGGGGACAGGGATGGGGGTGGCTACACCTTC
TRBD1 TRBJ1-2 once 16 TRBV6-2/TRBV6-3 CASSYSPRQGFYGYTF TGTGCCAGCAGTTACTCGCCCAGACAGGGCTTCTATGGCTACACCTTC
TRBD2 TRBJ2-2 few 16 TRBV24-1 CATSGAGGPYTGELFF TGTGCCACCAGTGGGGCGGGAGGGCCCTACACCGGGGAGCTGTTTTTT
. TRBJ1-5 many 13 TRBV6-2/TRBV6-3 CAHAPQGTQPQHF TGTGCCCACGCGCCACAGGGAACCCAGCCCCAGCATTTT
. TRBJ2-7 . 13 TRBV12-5 CASGLAISYEQYF TGTGCTAGTGGTTTGGCAATTTCGTACGAGCAGTACTTC
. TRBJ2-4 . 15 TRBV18 CASSPPFGIRNIQYF TGTGCCAGCTCACCACCTTTTGGAATTAGAAACATTCAGTACTTC
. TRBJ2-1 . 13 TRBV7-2 CASSTDIYNEQFF TGTGCCAGTTCCACTGACATATACAATGAGCAGTTCTTC